This entry concerns a single TCR beta chain. Some clones are missing from TCRdb's copy, which holds only in-frame ones; the method was immunoSEQ multiplex PCR. The table lists about 56,000 clones, roughly 88% of them singletons. Germline CDR1 LNHDA, CDR2 SQIVND (reference sequence). This CDR3 has 16 residues. Trimming took off 7 bases at V and 5 bases at J, with 24 bases between the two ends. The data stem from a study of T cells in localized non-small cell lung cancer. The sample here was peripheral blood, taken before any cancer treatment. This receptor was identified in a woman between 35 and 75 years old with stage I lung adenocarcinoma. The chain has TRBV19 and TRBJ2-7; D may correspond to TRBD1 or TRBD2 (5 bases each). The CDR3 loop reads CASKSTGTSGIDEQYF. In nucleotides, the CDR3 is TGTGCCAGTAAATCTACGGGGACCTCTGGTATAGACGAGCAGTACTTC.